A selection of T cell receptor beta chains follows, all from one sample in a study of regulatory T cells in long-lasting Graves disease. TCRdb itself ran the multiplex PCR reads through MiXCR, one entry per CDR3 protein. This table has some 340,000 distinct CDR3 sequences, approximately 25% appearing once. The sample consisted of peripheral blood mononuclear cells (PBMCs), taken when the disease was refractory, from a patient treated with antithyroid drugs. These receptors came from a woman aged 35 to 49 with Graves disease. Both conserved end residues are part of each CDR3. The order of the fields is CDR3 DNA, CDR3 protein, D gene, J gene, V gene, CDR3 length, clone size. The D gene is left open where the match is weak. Expanded clones get a size class; other rows say once, few or many, or leave the size out.

CDR3nt: TGCGCCAGCAGCTTGATTTTGCGACAGGGGTTGGGTACTGAAGCTTTCTTT; CDR3aa: CASSLILRQGLGTEAFF; d_gene: TRBD1; j_gene: TRBJ1-1; v_gene: TRBV5-1; len: 17; abundance: .
CDR3nt: TGTGCCAGCAGCTTAGAAAATAGGCCCTACGAGCAGTACTTC; CDR3aa: CASSLENRPYEQYF; d_gene: .; j_gene: TRBJ2-7; v_gene: TRBV7-9; len: 14; abundance: .
CDR3nt: TGCAGTGCTAGCGTGGGGTACAATGAGCAGTTCTTC; CDR3aa: CSASVGYNEQFF; d_gene: .; j_gene: TRBJ2-1; v_gene: TRBV20-1; len: 12; abundance: .
CDR3nt: TGCAGCGTTGAATCATGGGGGACGGGCGAGCAGTACTTC; CDR3aa: CSVESWGTGEQYF; d_gene: .; j_gene: TRBJ2-7; v_gene: TRBV29-1; len: 13; abundance: many
CDR3nt: TGTGCCACCAGCAGAGCGGAAGGCGGGATGGGGACCCAGTACTTC; CDR3aa: CATSRAEGGMGTQYF; d_gene: .; j_gene: TRBJ2-5; v_gene: TRBV15; len: 15; abundance: few
CDR3nt: TGTGCCAGCAGTGGAAATCGACAGGGGGCTAATGAAAAACTGTTTTTT; CDR3aa: CASSGNRQGANEKLFF; d_gene: TRBD1; j_gene: TRBJ1-4; v_gene: TRBV25-1; len: 16; abundance: .
CDR3nt: TGTGCCAGCAGCTTATGGGGTAGCGGGGGTTTCAGCTCCTACGAGCAGTACTTC; CDR3aa: CASSLWGSGGFSSYEQYF; d_gene: TRBD2; j_gene: TRBJ2-7; v_gene: TRBV11-2; len: 18; abundance: few
CDR3nt: TGCGCCAGCAGCTACGGGACAGGGGAAGAGACCCAGTACTTC; CDR3aa: CASSYGTGEETQYF; d_gene: TRBD1; j_gene: TRBJ2-5; v_gene: TRBV5-1; len: 14; abundance: .
CDR3nt: TGTGCCAGCAGCTCTCCCAGGGGAAAAGAGACCCAGTACTTC; CDR3aa: CASSSPRGKETQYF; d_gene: .; j_gene: TRBJ2-5; v_gene: TRBV11-2; len: 14; abundance: .
CDR3nt: TGTGCCAGCAGCCTTGGACAGATCAATCAAGAGACCCAGTACTTC; CDR3aa: CASSLGQINQETQYF; d_gene: .; j_gene: TRBJ2-5; v_gene: TRBV7-6; len: 15; abundance: few
CDR3nt: TGCGCCAGCACTCCTTTCGGGACTCTCACCACAGATACGCAGTATTTT; CDR3aa: CASTPFGTLTTDTQYF; d_gene: .; j_gene: TRBJ2-3; v_gene: TRBV5-1; len: 16; abundance: .
CDR3nt: TGTGCCAGCAGTTACTCAATCTTACTAGCGGCGGAGACCCAGTACTTC; CDR3aa: CASSYSILLAAETQYF; d_gene: TRBD2; j_gene: TRBJ2-5; v_gene: TRBV6-5; len: 16; abundance: many
CDR3nt: TGTGCCAGCAGTCCTGCAGGGGCCCCTACCTCTGGAAACACCATATATTTT; CDR3aa: CASSPAGAPTSGNTIYF; d_gene: .; j_gene: TRBJ1-3; v_gene: TRBV28; len: 17; abundance: .
CDR3nt: TGTGCCAGCAGGCAAGGTATAAGGTCACAGCAAGAGACCCAGTACTTC; CDR3aa: CASRQGIRSQQETQYF; d_gene: .; j_gene: TRBJ2-5; v_gene: TRBV12-3/TRBV12-4; len: 16; abundance: many
CDR3nt: TGCAGTGCTAGAGATCGGGGACTAGCGGGCATCACCGGGGAGCTGTTTTTT; CDR3aa: CSARDRGLAGITGELFF; d_gene: TRBD2; j_gene: TRBJ2-2; v_gene: TRBV20-1; len: 17; abundance: few
CDR3nt: TGCGCCAGCAGCTTGGAGGGGGACCGGATTTCACCCCTCCACTTT; CDR3aa: CASSLEGDRISPLHF; d_gene: .; j_gene: TRBJ1-6; v_gene: TRBV5-1; len: 15; abundance: few
CDR3nt: TGCAGTGCTAGCGGGAGGAACTCTGGGGCCAACGTCCTGACTTTC; CDR3aa: CSASGRNSGANVLTF; d_gene: TRBD2; j_gene: TRBJ2-6; v_gene: TRBV20-1; len: 15; abundance: .
CDR3nt: TGTGCCACCCAAGGGCCCGGGTCGACCGGGGAGCTGTTTTTT; CDR3aa: CATQGPGSTGELFF; d_gene: .; j_gene: TRBJ2-2; v_gene: TRBV24-1; len: 14; abundance: .
CDR3nt: TGTGCCAGCAGTGTCGGCGTCGTCCAAGAGACCCAGTACTTC; CDR3aa: CASSVGVVQETQYF; d_gene: .; j_gene: TRBJ2-5; v_gene: TRBV6-1; len: 14; abundance: many
CDR3nt: TGTGCCAGCATGATTGGAGCTGTACTAGGAGAAGCTTTCTTT; CDR3aa: CASMIGAVLGEAFF; d_gene: .; j_gene: TRBJ1-1; v_gene: TRBV2; len: 14; abundance: many
CDR3nt: TGCAGTGCTACAATTGCTCAGGGGATTTATCCGCAGTACTTC; CDR3aa: CSATIAQGIYPQYF; d_gene: .; j_gene: TRBJ2-7; v_gene: TRBV20-1; len: 14; abundance: .
CDR3nt: TGTGCCAGCAGTTTATCGGGGGGGCAGAACTCCTACGAGCAGTACTTC; CDR3aa: CASSLSGGQNSYEQYF; d_gene: .; j_gene: TRBJ2-7; v_gene: TRBV27; len: 16; abundance: many
CDR3nt: TGTGCCAGCAGTTCCCTCCGAATGCCAGCACACAATCAGCCCCAGCATTTT; CDR3aa: CASSSLRMPAHNQPQHF; d_gene: .; j_gene: TRBJ1-5; v_gene: TRBV28; len: 17; abundance: many
CDR3nt: TGTGCCAGCAAGATGGGTTGGGTTCCGGGACAGGGATCTGGGGCCAACGTCCTGACTTTC; CDR3aa: CASKMGWVPGQGSGANVLTF; d_gene: TRBD1; j_gene: TRBJ2-6; v_gene: TRBV6-1; len: 20; abundance: few
CDR3nt: TGTGCCAGTAGTATAGGGGAAACCGGGGAGCTGTTTTTT; CDR3aa: CASSIGETGELFF; d_gene: .; j_gene: TRBJ2-2; v_gene: TRBV19; len: 13; abundance: few
CDR3nt: TGTGCCACCAGCAGCCCTAGAAATCTGACCAATGAGCAGTTCTTC; CDR3aa: CATSSPRNLTNEQFF; d_gene: .; j_gene: TRBJ2-1; v_gene: TRBV15; len: 15; abundance: few
CDR3nt: TGTGCCAGCAGCTTAGGTGCAGCGAACACTGAAGCTTTCTTT; CDR3aa: CASSLGAANTEAFF; d_gene: .; j_gene: TRBJ1-1; v_gene: TRBV11-2; len: 14; abundance: many
CDR3nt: TGTGCCAGCAGCTTAAAGAGTCTAGGGCAGTTCTTC; CDR3aa: CASSLKSLGQFF; d_gene: .; j_gene: TRBJ2-1; v_gene: TRBV7-2; len: 12; abundance: few
CDR3nt: TGTGCCAGCAGTGAATTAGAGCGAGGGCAGCAAGAGACCCAGTACTTC; CDR3aa: CASSELERGQQETQYF; d_gene: .; j_gene: TRBJ2-5; v_gene: TRBV2; len: 16; abundance: many
CDR3nt: TGTGCCAGCAGGCAAACCAATGAGCAGTTCTTC; CDR3aa: CASRQTNEQFF; d_gene: .; j_gene: TRBJ2-1; v_gene: TRBV7-9; len: 11; abundance: .
CDR3nt: TGTGCCAGCAGTAGGGGACCATGGAACACTGAAGCTTTCTTT; CDR3aa: CASSRGPWNTEAFF; d_gene: .; j_gene: TRBJ1-1; v_gene: TRBV12-3/TRBV12-4; len: 14; abundance: many
CDR3nt: TGTGCCAGCTCACCCGTGTTTCAAGAGACCCAGTACTTC; CDR3aa: CASSPVFQETQYF; d_gene: .; j_gene: TRBJ2-5; v_gene: TRBV12-3/TRBV12-4; len: 13; abundance: many
CDR3nt: TGTGCCAGCAGACGCCGGCCGAATTGGACAGGTTCCGAAAAACTGTTTTTT; CDR3aa: CASRRRPNWTGSEKLFF; d_gene: TRBD1; j_gene: TRBJ1-4; v_gene: TRBV28; len: 17; abundance: many
CDR3nt: TGTGCCAGCAGTTCGAGGGACAGCGGCTTCTTTAGCAATCAGCCCCAGCATTTT; CDR3aa: CASSSRDSGFFSNQPQHF; d_gene: TRBD1; j_gene: TRBJ1-5; v_gene: TRBV12-3/TRBV12-4; len: 18; abundance: many
CDR3nt: TGTGCCAGTAGTCGGTCCGGGGAGGATAATGAAAAACTGTTTTTT; CDR3aa: CASSRSGEDNEKLFF; d_gene: .; j_gene: TRBJ1-4; v_gene: TRBV19; len: 15; abundance: .
CDR3nt: TGTGCCAGCAGCCAACCACTAGCGTCTAGCACAGATACGCAGTATTTT; CDR3aa: CASSQPLASSTDTQYF; d_gene: TRBD2; j_gene: TRBJ2-3; v_gene: TRBV11-2; len: 16; abundance: .
CDR3nt: TGTGCCAGCAGTTTAGTCGTGACCTCGGGCAATCAGCCCCAGCATTTT; CDR3aa: CASSLVVTSGNQPQHF; d_gene: .; j_gene: TRBJ1-5; v_gene: TRBV12-3/TRBV12-4; len: 16; abundance: many